This T cell receptor beta chain is from a study of Ad26.COV2.S vaccination and SARS-CoV-2 variants. About the study: Among those in the COV1001 Ad26.COV2.S trial arm was the donor. Administration of Ad26.COV2.S was intramuscular, either once or twice 56 days apart.

Details on this clone: Its antigen is unidentified.

Findings and caveats of the study: Participants in the vaccine arm had higher spike-specific TCR breadth; placebo recipients had lower.

In germline, CDR1 is LNHDA, CDR2 SQIVND (reference sequence). V lost 5 bases, J lost 2 bases, and 16 bases lay in between. CDR3 length: 15 amino acids. Here immunoSEQ multiplex PCR was the method, and the copy in TCRdb shows in-frame clones only, minus some. The table has hundreds of thousands of clones, 86% seen once. Treatment noted: 19 received Ad26.COV2.S at low or high dose, single or two shots; 5 received placebo; per-sample allocation not given. Samples were taken on day 63 after the first vaccine or placebo injection. An adult of 18-55 years in Boston served as donor. The chain has TRBV19 and TRBJ2-7; D is undetermined. Sequenced material: peripheral blood, taken in a trial of Ad26.COV2.S vaccine versus placebo. This clonotype was obtained from a person aged 18-65 years who received the Ad26.COV2.S COVID-19 vaccine or a placebo. The CDR3 sequence: CASSGGAHPPYEQYF. The CDR3 DNA sequence: TGTGCCAGTAGTGGTGGCGCTCACCCCCCCTACGAGCAGTACTTC.